Each of the 23 T cell receptor beta chains below was sequenced from the same sample in a study of shared clonotypes between healthy human individuals. Measured with immunoSEQ multiplex PCR; TCRdb has only the in-frame clones, and not every one. The table lists 2 million to 2.5 million clones, 95% of them singletons. What was sequenced was naive CD4+ T cells sorted from blood. Subset defined: CD45RA+ positively selected. These TCRs come from a man aged 18 to 30 in good health.

A note on this clone: The sample carries other DNA sequences with the same CDR3. V and J are TRBV6-6 and TRBJ1-1; 8 bases are shared with TRBD1. Germline V gene data show CDR1 as MNHNY and CDR2 as SVGAGI (reference sequence). V dropped 5 bases and J dropped 0; count of bases not matched to a gene: 2. This CDR3 comprises 14 residues. CDR3 bases: TGTGCCAGCAGTCTGACAGGGGTGAACACTGAAGCTTTCTTT. Protein sequence: CASSLTGVNTEAFF.

The chain links TRBV28 to TRBJ1-6; a weak D match, TRBD1 (6 bases). Germline CDR1 MDHEN, CDR2 SYDVKM. With 6 bases removed from V and 7 bases from J, the gap between germline ends came to 16 bases. This CDR3 has 15 residues. CDR3 protein: CASSLLAGVNSPLHF. The CDR3 region has the DNA TGTGCCAGCAGCTTACTGGCAGGGGTCAATTCACCCCTCCACTTT.

The chain joins TRBV4-1 to TRBJ1-2; tentatively, D is TRBD1 (5 bases). Trimming pared 1 base from V and 4 bases from J, leaving 10 bases between. CDR3 length equals 14 residues. Germline CDR1 and CDR2: MGHRA and YSYEKL. CDR3 DNA sequence: TGCGCCAGCAGCCAAGGACGGGGGAGCTATGGCTACACCTTC. This codes for CASSQGRGSYGYTF.

The chain couples TRBV6-6 to TRBJ2-7, with D maybe TRBD1 (6 bases). Per the germline V gene, CDR1 is MNHNY and CDR2 is SVGAGI (reference sequence). The CDR3 covers 15 residues. V lost 5 bases and J 1 base, leaving 15 bases between the germline ends. The CDR3 reads CASSPNRVVSYEQYF. CDR3 nucleotides: TGTGCCAGCAGTCCAAACAGGGTCGTATCCTACGAGCAGTACTTC.

In this sample, this clone turned up once. V usage is TRBV5-4 and J usage is TRBJ1-6; no reliable D call. The germline V gene has CDR1 SGHNT and CDR2 YYREEE (reference sequence). Trimming cost V 4 bases and J 6 bases, with 8 bases left between them. The CDR3 is 13 residues long. As DNA, the CDR3 is TGTGCCAGCAGCCGGGAATTTAATTCACCCCTCCACTTT. It codes for CASSREFNSPLHF. Looking up the rest from reference TRBV5-4 and TRBJ1-6 gives the full variable domain: ETGVTQSPTHLIKTRGQQVTLRCSSQSGHNTVSWYQQALGQGPQFIFQYYREEENGRGNFPPRFSGLQFPNYSSELNVNALELDDSALYLCASSREFNSPLHFGNGTRLTVT.

This chain joins TRBV19 and TRBJ2-3; D call uncertain. Germline loops: CDR1 LNHDA, CDR2 SQIVND (reference sequence). Trimming removed 4 bases from V and 6 bases from J, with 8 bases in between. The CDR3 spans 12 residues. DNA of the CDR3: TGTGCCAGTAGTACCCACTTGGATACGCAGTATTTT. Translation: CASSTHLDTQYF.

V is TRBV4-1 and J is TRBJ1-5; TRBD1 agrees at 9 bases. The germline V gene has CDR1 MGHRA and CDR2 YSYEKL. The CDR3 runs to 18 residues. Unmatched junction bases numbered 7, after V lost 1 base and J lost 0 bases. CDR3 region: CASSQGSGQGYSNQPQHF. The CDR3 coding sequence is TGCGCCAGCAGCCAAGGAAGCGGACAGGGGTATAGCAATCAGCCCCAGCATTTT.

As for this clone: At the DNA level, this CDR3 is encoded by other sequences in the same sample as well. The chain carries TRBV2 and TRBJ2-7; D is ambiguous. The CDR3 is 12 residues long. Trimming cost V 1 base and J 3 bases, with 4 bases left between them. Germline V gene data show CDR1 as SNHLY and CDR2 as FYNNEI. CDR3 amino acids: CASSEDIYEQYF. The CDR3 region has the DNA TGTGCCAGCAGTGAAGACATCTACGAGCAGTACTTC. The full variable domain, completed using reference TRBV2 and TRBJ2-7, is EPEVTQTPSHQVTQMGQEVILRCVPISNHLYFYWYRQILGQKVEFLVSFYNNEISEKSEIFDDQFSVERPDGSNFTLKIRSTKLEDSAMYFCASSEDIYEQYFGPGTRLTVT.

Remarks on this clone: Other DNA sequences in the same sample also yield this CDR3. The chain recombines TRBV5-1 with TRBJ1-4; 9 bases match TRBD1. CDR3 size: 14 residues. Germline values: CDR1 SGHRS, CDR2 YFSETQ. V trimming: 4 bases; J trimming: 5 bases; junction bases outside the gene matches: 3. The CDR3 loop is CASSPGQGNEKLFF. As DNA, the CDR3 is TGCGCCAGCAGCCCAGGACAGGGGAATGAAAAACTGTTTTTT.

V and J are TRBV27 and TRBJ2-7; the D is unclear. Germline V gene sequence: CDR1 MNHEY, CDR2 SMNVEV (reference sequence). The germline V and J ends were trimmed by 2 bases and 0 bases, with 8 bases remaining between them. There are 14 residues in the CDR3. The chain's CDR3 is CASSLQSLSYEQYF. As DNA, the CDR3 is TGTGCCAGCAGTTTACAATCCCTCTCCTACGAGCAGTACTTC.

The chain has TRBV27 and TRBJ1-2; 9 nucleotides agree with TRBD1. The CDR3 runs 17 residues. V lost 5 bases and J lost 1; bases outside the gene matches: 11. Germline assignment: CDR1 MNHEY and CDR2 SMNVEV (reference sequence). CDR3: CASSSRDRVLINYGYTF. The CDR3 nucleotides read TGTGCCAGCAGTAGCCGGGACAGGGTGCTTATTAACTATGGCTACACCTTC.

The chain uses TRBV7-9 and TRBJ2-2; D is undetermined. Germline CDR1 and CDR2: SEHNR and FQNEAQ (reference sequence). The CDR3 consists of 16 residues. Between the trimmed V and J ends, which lost 2 bases and 0 bases, there was a span of 10 bases. The CDR3 sequence is CASSLTRTTNTGELFF. The CDR3 DNA reads as TGTGCCAGCAGCTTAACCCGGACCACGAACACCGGGGAGCTGTTTTTT.

This clone was counted once. The junction and the germline gene differ at one end; a read error may be behind it. This chain uses TRBV9 with TRBJ2-1, with unresolved D. The CDR3 runs 13 residues. The V gene's germline CDR1 is SGDLS and CDR2 YYNGEE. The CDR3 protein is CASSVDSFNEQFF. The CDR3 DNA sequence: TGTGCCAGCAGCGTAGACTCCTTCAATGAGCAGTTCTTC.

The V gene is TRBV6-6, the J gene TRBJ2-7, with a tentative D call TRBD2 (5 bases). The germline V gene encodes CDR1 MNHNY and CDR2 SVGAGI (reference sequence). The CDR3 is 12 residues long. Trimming left V 8 bases short and J 0 bases short, with 8 bases between. The CDR3 nucleotides read TGTGCCAGCGACGCGGGCTCCTACGAGCAGTACTTC. This sequence encodes CASDAGSYEQYF.

V usage is TRBV2 and J usage is TRBJ2-1; a weak D match, TRBD2 (5 bases). This CDR3 is built from 12 residues. Germline V CDR1 and CDR2: SNHLY, FYNNEI. V lost 8 bases, J lost 5 bases, and 10 bases lay in between. The CDR3 reads CASRTENNEQFF. The CDR3 DNA sequence: TGTGCCAGCCGGACTGAAAACAATGAGCAGTTCTTC.

This chain uses TRBV5-1 with TRBJ2-1; TRBD1 matches at 8 bases. This CDR3 is 14 amino acids long. V shed 5 bases, J shed 7 bases, and the junction held 8 bases outside the gene matches. The V gene's germline CDR1 is SGHRS and CDR2 YFSETQ. The CDR3 sequence: CASRPQGARNEQFF. The CDR3 DNA sequence: TGCGCCAGCAGACCTCAGGGGGCGCGAAATGAGCAGTTCTTC.

The rearrangement joins TRBV28 to TRBJ1-2; D is possibly TRBD1 (5 bases). V gave up 2 bases and J gave up 10 bases, with 8 bases separating them. The CDR3 runs to 11 residues. CDR1 MDHEN and CDR2 SYDVKM come from the germline V gene. The chain's CDR3 is CASSLQGAYTF. The CDR3 nucleotides read TGTGCCAGCAGTTTACAGGGCGCCTACACCTTC.

This chain uses TRBV18 with TRBJ2-1; maybe TRBD1 (5 bases). CDR3 size: 15 residues. Per the germline V gene, CDR1 is KGHSH and CDR2 is LQKENI. Trimming stripped 3 bases from V and 5 bases from J, with 14 bases between. The CDR3: CASSPLGAVDNEQFF. In DNA form, the CDR3 reads TGTGCCAGCTCACCTCTTGGGGCGGTGGACAATGAGCAGTTCTTC.

This clone occurred once. This rearrangement joins TRBV20-1 to TRBJ1-2; unclear D gene. Trimming shortened V by 5 bases and J by 8 bases, and 12 bases separated the two germline ends. This CDR3 comprises 11 residues. CDR1 DFQATT and CDR2 SNEGSKA come from the germline V gene (reference sequence). The CDR3 loop reads CSAPGGSGYTF. The CDR3 region has the DNA TGCAGTGCTCCGGGCGGTTCGGGCTACACCTTC.

The rearrangement uses TRBV18 and TRBJ1-2, with 10 bases lining up with TRBD1. Germline CDR1 KGHSH, CDR2 LQKENI. V lost 6 bases and J lost 3; bases outside the gene matches: 10. The CDR3 contains 16 residues. For the CDR3, the DNA is TGTGCCAGCTCCCCTGACAGGGGGCCCGTTGACTATGGCTACACCTTC. It codes for CASSPDRGPVDYGYTF. The full variable domain, its missing parts supplied by reference TRBV18 and TRBJ1-2, is NAGVMQNPRHLVRRRGQEARLRCSPMKGHSHVYWYRQLPEEGLKFMVYLQKENIIDESGMPKERFSAEFPKEGPSILRIQQVVRGDSAAYFCASSPDRGPVDYGYTFGSGTRLTVV.

The gene calls are TRBV2 and TRBJ2-7; D is possibly TRBD2 (5 bases). The germline CDR1 and CDR2 sequences are SNHLY and FYNNEI. This CDR3 region has 14 residues. The germline V and J ends were trimmed by 8 bases and 1 base, with 15 bases remaining between them. CDR3 DNA: TGTGCCAGCCTCCGGGCCCAGCGGTCCTACGAGCAGTACTTC. Protein sequence: CASLRAQRSYEQYF.

The chain links TRBV9 to TRBJ2-1; the match to TRBD2 covers 7 bases. The V gene's germline CDR1 is SGDLS and CDR2 YYNGEE. Germline trimming cut 0 bases from V and 3 bases from J; bases unmatched to any gene: 3. The CDR3 spans 15 residues. The DNA of the CDR3 is TGTGCCAGCAGCGTAGGAGCGGGAAACTACAATGAGCAGTTCTTC. Translated: CASSVGAGNYNEQFF.

The chain joins TRBV6-1 to TRBJ1-5, with 7 bases lining up with TRBD1. This CDR3 has 15 residues. V trimming: 5 bases; J trimming: 0 bases; junction bases outside the gene matches: 4. Germline CDR1 MNHNS, CDR2 SASEGT. The CDR3 here is CASSPGTDSNQPQHF. Here the CDR3 DNA reads TGTGCCAGCAGTCCCGGGACAGATAGCAATCAGCCCCAGCATTTT.